This T cell receptor beta chain was profiled in a study of control samples from healthy donors and cancer patients. Repertoires were generated with immunoSEQ multiplex PCR, while TCRdb's copy carries only in-frame clones and drops some. The data hold roughly 130,000 clones, with roughly 90% observed a single time. This clone was found once. Trimming took off 2 bases at V and 0 bases at J, with 9 bases between the two ends. CDR3 length: 15 residues. Germline V lookup: CDR1 SGHTS, CDR2 YDEGEE. Material for sequencing was blood. This TCR was sampled from a man aged 50-59 years in good health. The chain carries TRBV5-8 and TRBJ2-1; D is possibly TRBD1 (5 bases). The CDR3: CASSFRVNSYNEQFF. CDR3 DNA: TGTGCCAGCAGCTTCAGGGTCAACTCCTACAATGAGCAGTTCTTC.